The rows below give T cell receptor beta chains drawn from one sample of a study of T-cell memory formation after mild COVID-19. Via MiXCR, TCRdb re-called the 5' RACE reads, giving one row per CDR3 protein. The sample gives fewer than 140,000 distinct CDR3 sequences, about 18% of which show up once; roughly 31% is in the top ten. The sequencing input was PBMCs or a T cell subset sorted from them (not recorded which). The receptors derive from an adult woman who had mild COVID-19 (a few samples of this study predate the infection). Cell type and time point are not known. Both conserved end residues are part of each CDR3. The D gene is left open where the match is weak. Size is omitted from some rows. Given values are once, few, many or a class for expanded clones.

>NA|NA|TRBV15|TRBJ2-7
CATSKGGGRNEQYF
TGTGCCACCAGCAAAGGAGGGGGAAGGAACGAGCAGTACTTC
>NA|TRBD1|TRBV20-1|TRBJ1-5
CSARDRGIRGPNQPQHF
TGCAGTGCTAGAGATAGAGGGATCAGGGGGCCTAATCAGCCCCAGCATTTT
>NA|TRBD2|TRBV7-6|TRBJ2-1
CASSLEASGGHYNEQFF
TGTGCCAGCAGCTTAGAGGCTAGCGGGGGCCACTACAATGAGCAGTTCTTC
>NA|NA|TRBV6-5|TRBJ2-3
CASSYSTGDGDTQYF
TGTGCCAGCAGTTACTCGACCGGGGATGGGGATACGCAGTATTTT
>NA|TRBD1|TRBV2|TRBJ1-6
CASRDREEGGSPLHF
TGTGCCAGCAGGGACAGGGAGGAAGGGGGTTCACCCCTCCACTTT
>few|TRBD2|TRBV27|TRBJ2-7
CASSFEGGTYEQYF
TGTGCCAGCAGTTTTGAGGGAGGGACCTACGAGCAGTACTTC
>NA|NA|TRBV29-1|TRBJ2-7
CSAGVPGSYEQYF
TGCAGCGCCGGAGTGCCTGGCTCCTACGAGCAGTACTTC
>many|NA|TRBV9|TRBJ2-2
CASSVGLGELFF
TGTGCCAGCAGCGTAGGGCTGGGGGAGCTGTTTTTT
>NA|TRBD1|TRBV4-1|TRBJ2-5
CASSKNRDSQETQYF
TGCGCCAGCAGCAAGAACCGGGACAGCCAAGAGACCCAGTACTTC
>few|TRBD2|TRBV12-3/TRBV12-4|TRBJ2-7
CASETSGSSYEQYF
TGTGCCAGCGAGACTAGCGGGAGCTCCTACGAGCAGTACTTC
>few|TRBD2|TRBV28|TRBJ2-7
CASSQGLAGYEQYF
TGTGCCAGCAGCCAGGGACTAGCGGGTTACGAGCAGTACTTC
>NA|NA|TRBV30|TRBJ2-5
CAWKGLGETQYF
TGTGCCTGGAAGGGACTCGGGGAGACCCAGTACTTC
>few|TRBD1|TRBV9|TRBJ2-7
CASSVGTVDEQYF
TGTGCCAGCAGCGTTGGGACAGTGGACGAGCAGTACTTC
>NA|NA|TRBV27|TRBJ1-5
CASSSRPPQPQHF
TGTGCCAGCAGTTCCCGGCCCCCTCAGCCCCAGCATTTT
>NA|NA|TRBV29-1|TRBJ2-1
CSVDTLNSYNEQFF
TGCAGCGTTGATACGCTAAATTCCTACAATGAGCAGTTCTTC
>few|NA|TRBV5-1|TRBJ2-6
CASSLRGNSGANVLTF
TGCGCCAGCAGCTTGAGGGGTAACTCTGGGGCCAACGTCCTGACTTTC
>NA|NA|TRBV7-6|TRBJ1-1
CASSTVGGTEAFF
TGTGCCAGCAGCACCGTCGGAGGCACTGAAGCTTTCTTT
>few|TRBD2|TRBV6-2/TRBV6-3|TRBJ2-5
CASSYSSRGAQYF
TGTGCCAGCAGTTACTCGTCCCGGGGGGCCCAGTACTTC
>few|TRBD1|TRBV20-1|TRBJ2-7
CSARFGTGTAYEQYF
TGCAGTGCTAGATTCGGGACAGGAACAGCCTACGAGCAGTACTTC
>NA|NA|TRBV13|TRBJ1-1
CASSFTGPSEAFF
TGTGCCAGCAGCTTTACAGGGCCTTCTGAAGCTTTCTTT
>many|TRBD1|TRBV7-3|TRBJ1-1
CASSTGGMGTEAFF
TGTGCCAGCAGTACAGGGGGAATGGGGACTGAAGCTTTCTTT
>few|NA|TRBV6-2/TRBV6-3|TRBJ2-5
CASTRGYQETQYF
TGTGCCAGCACCCGGGGGTACCAAGAGACCCAGTACTTC
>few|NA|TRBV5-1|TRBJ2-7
CASSYTGLYEQYF
TGCGCCAGCAGCTATACAGGGCTTTACGAGCAGTACTTC
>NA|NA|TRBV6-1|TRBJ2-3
CASREVLRTDTQYF
TGTGCCAGCAGGGAGGTACTGCGCACAGATACGCAGTATTTT
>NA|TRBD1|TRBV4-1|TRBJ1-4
CASSQGAQGAEIPALNEKLFF
TGCGCCAGCAGCCAAGGAGCGCAGGGGGCCGAGATACCCGCCCTGAATGAAAAACTGTTTTTT
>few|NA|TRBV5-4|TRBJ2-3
CASSLLDTQYF
TGTGCCAGCAGCTTGTTAGATACGCAGTATTTT
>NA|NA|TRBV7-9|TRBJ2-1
CASSFLTQISYNEQFF
TGTGCCAGCAGCTTTCTAACCCAAATCTCCTACAATGAGCAGTTCTTC
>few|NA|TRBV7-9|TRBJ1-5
CASSLGIGGNQPQHF
TGTGCCAGCAGCTTAGGGATAGGGGGCAATCAGCCCCAGCATTTT
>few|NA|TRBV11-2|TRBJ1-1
CASSPIGGPPGHTEAFF
TGTGCCAGCAGCCCGATAGGTGGACCCCCGGGGCACACTGAAGCTTTCTTT
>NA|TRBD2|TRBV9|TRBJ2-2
CASSPLLAGGTGELFF
TGTGCCAGCAGCCCTCTGCTAGCGGGAGGCACCGGGGAGCTGTTTTTT
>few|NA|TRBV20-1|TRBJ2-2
CSAVSRARSTGELFF
TGCAGTGCTGTGAGCAGAGCCCGGAGCACCGGGGAGCTGTTTTTT
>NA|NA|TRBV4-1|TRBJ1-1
CASSQGATEAFF
TGCGCCAGCAGCCAAGGAGCCACTGAAGCTTTCTTT
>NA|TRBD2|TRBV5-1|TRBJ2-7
CASSSTIAGVEQYF
TGCGCCAGCAGCTCTACGATAGCGGGAGTCGAGCAGTACTTC
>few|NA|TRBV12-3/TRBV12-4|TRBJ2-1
CASSFEQGRSEQFF
TGTGCCAGCAGTTTTGAACAGGGACGCAGTGAGCAGTTCTTC